This T cell receptor beta chain was captured by sequencing in a study of vaccination effects on CD4 cells after COVID-19. This CDR3 is built from 12 residues. Germline V gene data show CDR1 as MGHRA and CDR2 as YSYEKL. With V trimmed by 4 bases and J by 8 bases, 2 bases remained unmatched. This clone was counted a single time. Its antigen is unidentified. Antigen-specific CD4+ T cells were first expanded with viral peptide pools by the ViraFEST assay and only then sequenced. Isolation of CD4+ T cells took place after approximately ten days of culture. Two doses of either BNT162b2 or mRNA-1273 were given to each participant. For each well, some 1.9 million PBMC were cultured with about 9.4 IU/ml IL-2 and 9 to 10 ug/ml peptides. Measured with immunoSEQ multiplex PCR; TCRdb has only the in-frame clones, and not every one. The data contain around 25,000 clones, almost 80% of them singletons.

This clonotype was obtained from a human donor who received a COVID-19 vaccine. Some clones in this sample may be carry-over from other donors' samples. V and J are TRBV4-1 and TRBJ1-2; 9 bases are a match to TRBD1. The sample in question was CD4+ T cells from PBMCs cultured with SARS-CoV-2 spike peptides, obtained after COVID-19 vaccination. Written as DNA, the CDR3 is TGCGCCAGCAGCCTGGGACAGGGCGGCTACACCTTC. Amino acids: CASSLGQGGYTF.